The clone carrying this TCR beta chain was seen many times. The antigen remains undetermined. The data derive from a study of T cell repertoires in cytomegalovirus infection. Across the whole study: Public TCR beta signatures indicated both CMV infection and matching HLA type.

Study observations and caveats: Dominating the ex vivo response were HLA-C-restricted CMV-specific TCR beta clonotypes.

TCRdb independently ran MiXCR on the reads; one entry per CDR3 protein. The sample records fewer than 300,000 distinct CDR3 sequences, about 25% being singletons. Trimming took off 3 bases at V and 1 base at J, with 29 bases between the two ends. Per the germline V gene, CDR1 is MNHNS and CDR2 is SASEGT. CDR3 length equals 21 residues. Material for sequencing was PBMCs. The TCR was taken from a human donor in good health (CMV status not recorded). Some clones in this sample may be carry-over from other donors' samples. The V gene is TRBV6-1, the J gene TRBJ2-3, with D uncertain. CDR3 DNA sequence: TGTGCCAGCAGTGACGCAGGATCTCCTTACCGAGTGGCTGTTGGCACAGATACGCAGTATTTT. As protein: CASSDAGSPYRVAVGTDTQYF.